This TCR beta chain was captured in a study of patients and donors after allogeneic stem cell transplantation (dated by TCRdb to the early 2020s). The junction shows trimming of 2 bases on V and 10 bases on J, plus 8 bases between the germline ends. CDR1 SNHLY and CDR2 FYNNEI were looked up in the germline V gene. The CDR3, cysteine through phenylalanine, is 11 amino acids long. Only the CDR3 part of the read is kept: 33 bases, read in frame from the first base. Comment on this clonotype: The antigen it binds to is not known. Within one base of it there is no much larger clone, and no base qualities were kept.

Libraries were built with RT-PCR. Reads for this sample came from a NextSeq 550. Through fastp at Q25 and MiXCR, TCRdb rebuilt clones from the public reads, retaining in-frame beta chains. Each entry merges the rows of one CDR3 protein and shows their most common DNA and genes. Recorded for this sample are roughly 960,000 distinct CDR3 sequences; about a sixth of them occurred a single time. Under 6.5% of the sample is held by the ten biggest clonotypes. The chain is assembled from TRBV2 and TRBJ1-2; the D gene is possibly TRBD1, with 5 bases matching. This sequence was found in a human donor who was either an allogeneic HSCT recipient or a stem cell or donor lymphocyte infusion donor (not recorded which). It is not recorded whose cells these are; they may come from a transplant donor. The sample consisted of blood, either unsorted or a sorted T cell fraction (not recorded which). The nucleotide sequence is given as TGTGCCAGCAGTGAAAGGGGCGACTACACCTTC. Translated, this is CASSERGDYTF.